This T cell receptor beta chain was recovered during a study of blood T cell repertoires in COVID-19. About the study: Both acute and convalescent COVID-19 samples were obtained from the United States, Italy and Spain. T cells, B-cell-depleted T cells, or PBMCs provided the cDNA or gDNA that served as material.

As originally analysed: Amplifying reference gene primers gave estimates of nucleated cell counts. The repertoire was sequenced with immunoSEQ multiplex PCR; TCRdb's copy has only in-frame clones and lacks some. That table gives V, J and clone size, and the DNA gave D and trimming. The table records under 500,000 clones, 70% to 90% of them present only once. V lost 0 bases, J lost 1 base, and 14 bases lay in between. The CDR3 spans 17 residues. CDR1 and CDR2 from the germline V gene are SGHRS and YFSETQ. Enrolled through a virtual design, the participants were between roughly 18 and 90 years of age and came from about two dozen US areas.

The chain uses TRBV5-1 and TRBJ1-3, with a tentative D call TRBD1 (5 bases). Sequenced: PBMCs or T cells enriched from blood (not recorded which). The receptor was isolated from a woman aged 18-35 years with acute COVID-19. The CDR3 region has the DNA TGCGCCAGCAGCTTGGTGGGGCCAGTCGCTTCTGGAAACACCATATATTTT. It yields the protein CASSLVGPVASGNTIYF.